The sequence of this T cell receptor (beta chain) was determined in a study of shared clonotypes between healthy human individuals. Study summary: Each donor's CD4 naive and CD4 memory cells filled three plates apiece, CD8 naive two, and CD8 memory one. General study results and limits: Exclusively blood specimens were collected; tissue repertoires likely differ.

Generated by immunoSEQ multiplex PCR, the TCRdb table keeps only in-frame clones and is missing some. Among roughly 640,000 clones listed, 97% were seen once. Germline V gene lookup returns CDR1 SGHRS and CDR2 YFSETQ. The CDR3 is made up of 17 amino acids. J lost 3 bases, V lost 3 bases, and 11 bases had no gene match. Donation came from healthy HIV-negative adults that had no recent acute infections or vaccinations. A word on this clone: Antigen specificity is unknown.

The rearrangement links TRBV5-1 to TRBJ2-3; TRBD1 matches at 9 bases. Sequenced sample: naive CD4+ T cells sorted from blood. Subset defined: CD45RA+ positively selected. This receptor was obtained from a woman in her 30s in good health. The CDR3 coding sequence is TGCGCCAGCAGCTCCGTATCCGGGACAGGGAAAACAGATACGCAGTATTTT. Its protein is CASSSVSGTGKTDTQYF. The full variable domain, rest sourced from reference TRBV5-1 and TRBJ2-3, is KAGVTQTPRYLIKTRGQQVTLSCSPISGHRSVSWYQQTPGQGLQFLFEYFSETQRNKGNFPGRFSGRQFSNSRSEMNVSTLELGDSALYLCASSSVSGTGKTDTQYFGPGTRLTVL.